The 18 T cell receptor beta chains below come from one sample, sequenced in a study of tumor and adjacent non-tumor tissue in lung cancer. RNA was extracted from bulk tissue without any cell sorting. This non-tumor lung sample came from over 3 cm beyond the tumor edge. The library came from three nested PCR rounds adapted from ARM-PCR protocols. One entry per CDR3 protein results from TCRdb running MiXCR on the multiplex PCR reads. The data show some 70,000 distinct CDR3 sequences, around two thirds seen once. The sequencing sample was made of distant non-tumor lung tissue. These receptors were taken from a woman in her forties or fifties with non-small cell lung cancer.

Turning to this clonotype: A much larger clone sits a single nucleotide away, making a read error possible. The chain uses TRBV4-3 and TRBJ2-7; TRBD1 agrees at 8 bases. V shed 0 bases and J 5 bases; nucleotides not matched to a gene: 9. Germline V CDR1 and CDR2: LGHNA, YSLEER. The CDR3 covers 16 residues. DNA of the CDR3: TGCGCCAGCAGCCAAGATCGGCAGGGGGCGCTTAACGAGCAGTACTTC. Translation gives CASSQDRQGALNEQYF.

This chain joins TRBV7-2 and TRBJ2-3, with TRBD1 matching 7 bases. The CDR3 runs to 14 residues. Germline V gene lookup returns CDR1 SGHTA and CDR2 FQGNSA. As DNA, the CDR3 is TGTGCGATAGGCCGTAGAGGGGGCTCGGATACGCAGTATTTT. Translated, it gives CAIGRRGGSDTQYF.

This chain joins TRBV6-2 or TRBV6-3 and TRBJ1-2, with a tentative D call TRBD1 (6 bases). Per the germline V gene, CDR1 is MNHEY and CDR2 is SVGEGT. The CDR3 spans 14 residues. CDR3: CVNSRGQRQDDYTF. The DNA for the CDR3 is TGTGTCAATAGCCGCGGACAGAGGCAGGATGACTACACCTTC.

In regard to this clonotype: Being one base from a much bigger clone, this may be a read error. This CDR3 reads CAITVGDTGELCF. CDR3 sequence (DNA): TGTGCCATCACGGTGGGGGACACCGGGGAGCTGTGTTTT. The V call is TRBV10-3, the J call TRBJ2-2; D possibly corresponds to TRBD1 (6 bases). Per germline, CDR1 ENHRY and CDR2 SYGVKD. This CDR3 comprises 13 residues.

This clonotype was picked up many times. The chain combines TRBV6-2 or TRBV6-3 with TRBJ2-7; D unclear. V shed 7 bases and J shed 7 bases, with 23 bases lying between them. Germline V gives CDR1 MNHEY, CDR2 SVGEGT. The CDR3 has 15 residues. This chain's CDR3 is CASNSFPDQVGEQYF. CDR3 DNA: TGTGCCAGCAATTCATTTCCGGACCAAGTTGGGGAGCAGTACTTC.

With regard to this clonotype: Possible read error: a much larger clone is one base away. Because it lacks the conserved phenylalanine or tryptophan at the end, this CDR3 is likely a read error. This sequence joins TRBV4-1 and TRBJ1-1; D gene uncertain. The CDR3 spans 14 residues. With 1 base removed from V and 4 bases from J, the gap between germline ends came to 10 bases. Germline values: CDR1 MGHRA, CDR2 YSYEKL. Here the CDR3 DNA reads TGCGCCAGCAGCCAAGGGATTATGGGCACTGAAGCTTTCCTT. It is translated as CASSQGIMGTEAFL.

About this clonotype: The germline gene is not matched at one end of the junction; a read error may be the cause. The V call is TRBV20-1, the J call TRBJ2-7; D is undetermined. CDR1 is DFQATT, CDR2 SNEGSKA, per germline (reference sequence). The length of the CDR3 is 13 residues. Written as DNA, the CDR3 is TGCATTGCTACCAGAATACACTCCTACGAACAGTACTTC. Protein product: CIATRIHSYEQYF.

Worth noting for this clonotype: Given the absence of the conserved phenylalanine or tryptophan at the CDR3 end, a read error is likely. This chain joins TRBV20-1 and TRBJ2-1, with unresolved D. V was pared by 5 bases and J by 7 bases, with 24 bases between. CDR3 size: 16 residues. Germline CDR1 is DFQATT and CDR2 is SNEGSKA (reference sequence). CDR3 sequence reads: CSAPIHLANLGNEQFL. CDR3 nucleotides: TGCAGTGCTCCCATCCACTTGGCTAACTTGGGGAATGAGCAGTTCCTC.

On this clonotype itself: As the CDR3 is not closed by the conserved phenylalanine or tryptophan, this likely results from a read error. The V and J genes are TRBV5-6 and TRBJ2-7; D possibly corresponds to TRBD1 (6 bases). The CDR3 is 14 residues long. V was pared by 3 bases and J by 3 bases, with 13 bases between. CDR1 and CDR2 from the germline V gene are SGHDT and YYEEEE. The CDR3 DNA sequence: TGTGCCAGCAGCTGGGGACATGGCGGCTACGAGCAGTACTTA. Residues: CASSWGHGGYEQYL.

The J gene is TRBJ1-1, the V gene TRBV28; 7 bases line up with TRBD1. This CDR3 is 15 amino acids long. V was pared by 2 bases and J by 3 bases, with 6 bases of the junction left unmatched. Germline V gene lookup returns CDR1 MDHEN and CDR2 SYDVKM. This CDR3 is CASSLGGGCDTEAFF. The CDR3, as DNA: TGTGCCAGCAGTTTAGGAGGGGGCTGTGACACTGAAGCTTTCTTT.

The chain carries TRBV29-1 and TRBJ2-3, with a weak D call TRBD1 (6 bases). The CDR3 is 12 residues long. Looked up from germline, CDR1 is SQVTM and CDR2 is ANQGSEA. Trimming removed 8 bases from V and 6 bases from J, with 15 bases in between. The chain's CDR3 is CSMKPQGDTQYF. Written as DNA, the CDR3 is TGCAGCATGAAACCCCAGGGGGATACGCAGTATTTT.

The sample holds many counts of this clonotype. This chain joins TRBV29-1 and TRBJ2-5; the match to TRBD2 covers 9 bases. Trimming removed 6 bases from V and 8 bases from J; junction bases left unmatched: 7. Germline lookup yields CDR1 SQVTM and CDR2 ANQGSEA. This CDR3 contains 12 residues. CDR3 residues: CSVRGGDGTQYF. The CDR3 nucleotides are TGCAGCGTGCGGGGGGGGGACGGAACCCAGTACTTC.

CDR3 amino acids: CASSNAGTIYNEQFF. CDR3 in DNA: TGTGCCAGCAGCAACGCCGGGACTATCTACAATGAGCAGTTCTTC. The V call is TRBV3-1, the J call TRBJ2-1, with 7 positions matching TRBD2. This CDR3 spans 15 amino acids. Losses at the gene ends were 5 bases for V and 3 bases for J; bases not matched to a gene: 7. CDR1 is LGHDT and CDR2 is YNNKEL in the germline V gene (reference sequence).

As for this clonotype: The CDR3 end shows no conserved phenylalanine or tryptophan, and so a read error is likely. The chain joins TRBV4-1 to TRBJ1-1, with a possible D match to TRBD1 (6 bases). Germline CDR1 is MGHRA and CDR2 is YSYEKL. V was pared by 4 bases and J by 1 base, with 16 bases between. This CDR3 region has 16 residues. The CDR3 loop is CASSRDRHRANTEAFL. The CDR3 DNA is TGCGCCAGCAGCCGAGATCGTCACAGGGCGAACACTGAAGCTTTCCTT.

Of note for this clonotype: Because it lacks the conserved phenylalanine or tryptophan at the end, this CDR3 is likely a read error. The chain uses TRBV20-1 and TRBJ2-1; 7 bases fit TRBD2. Germline V gene lookup returns CDR1 DFQATT and CDR2 SNEGSKA (reference sequence). The CDR3 spans 16 residues. With 1 base clipped from V and 8 bases from J, the junction kept 14 bases outside the gene matches. The CDR3 is CSARVPRSGKTHEQFY. CDR3 in DNA: TGCAGTGCTAGAGTACCCAGGAGCGGGAAAACCCATGAGCAGTTCTAC.

This clonotype has ten or more counts. This chain's CDR3 is CASSSTRTGLEGYTF. CDR3 DNA sequence: TGTGCCAGCAGTTCAACCAGGACAGGGCTTGAGGGCTACACCTTC. V and J are TRBV6-2 or TRBV6-3 and TRBJ1-2; 8 nucleotides agree with TRBD1. Germline loops: CDR1 MNHEY, CDR2 SVGEGT. The CDR3 is made up of 15 amino acids. The ends lost 4 bases at V and 8 bases at J; junction bases unmatched: 12.

Remarks on this clonotype: The junction departs from the called germline gene at one end, perhaps through a read error. The chain employs TRBV20-1 and TRBJ2-6, with 8 bases identical to TRBD1. The CDR3 has 15 residues. Per germline, CDR1 DFQATT and CDR2 SNEGSKA (reference sequence). The CDR3 bases are TGCAGTGCTAACGACAGGGGATCCGGGGCCAATGTCCTGACTTTC. Translated: CSANDRGSGANVLTF.

Points on this clonotype: A much larger clone differs from this one at a single base, so this may be a read error. Here the CDR3 reads CASSLGSGTGNTGELFF. Here the CDR3 DNA reads TGTGCCAGCAGCTTGGGTTCCGGGACTGGTAACACCGGGGAGCTGTTTTTT. The V call is TRBV5-5, the J call TRBJ2-2, with TRBD2 as a possible D gene (6 bases). The CDR3 is 17 amino acids. Trimming took off 0 bases at V and 2 bases at J, with 14 bases between the two ends. Germline CDR1 and CDR2: SGHKS and YYEKEE (reference sequence).